This TCR beta chain was observed in a study of patients and donors after allogeneic stem cell transplantation. Germline assignment: CDR1 SGHTA and CDR2 FQGNSA. The CDR3 is 16 residues long. V lost 2 bases to trimming and J lost 4 bases, with 16 bases between them. TCRdb redid the calling of the RT-PCR reads with MiXCR, one entry per CDR3 protein. The data contain roughly 880,000 distinct CDR3 sequences, more than 15% of them singletons. In this sample, this clonotype turned up a few times. The TCR sequence derives from a human donor who was either an allogeneic HSCT recipient or a stem cell or donor lymphocyte infusion donor (not recorded which). It is not recorded whose cells these are; they may come from a transplant donor. Sequenced input: blood, either unsorted or a sorted T cell fraction (not recorded which). The V gene is TRBV7-2, the J gene TRBJ2-3; D may match TRBD1 or TRBD2 (6 bases each). The CDR3 DNA follows: TGTGCCAGCAGCTTATTTGGGGGGCGCTTCCCAGATACGCAGTATTTT. Protein sequence: CASSLFGGRFPDTQYF.